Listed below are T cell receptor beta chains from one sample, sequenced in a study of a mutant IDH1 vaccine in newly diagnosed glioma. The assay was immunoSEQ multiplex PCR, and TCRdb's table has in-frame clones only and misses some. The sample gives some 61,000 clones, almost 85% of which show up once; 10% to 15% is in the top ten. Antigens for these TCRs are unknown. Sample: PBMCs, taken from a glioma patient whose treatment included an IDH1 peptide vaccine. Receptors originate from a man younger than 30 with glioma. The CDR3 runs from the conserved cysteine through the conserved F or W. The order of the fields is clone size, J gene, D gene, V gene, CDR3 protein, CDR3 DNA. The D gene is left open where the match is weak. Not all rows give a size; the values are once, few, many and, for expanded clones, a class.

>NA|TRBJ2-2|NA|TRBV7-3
CASSPRLAGELFF
TGTGCCAGCAGCCCTAGACTAGCCGGGGAGCTGTTTTTT
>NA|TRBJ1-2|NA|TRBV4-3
CASSQDLAGPNYGYTF
TGCGCCAGCAGCCAAGATCTGGCAGGGCCCAACTATGGCTACACCTTC
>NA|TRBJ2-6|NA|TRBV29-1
CSVRGGSSGANVLTF
TGCAGCGTTAGGGGCGGAAGCTCTGGGGCCAACGTCCTGACTTTC
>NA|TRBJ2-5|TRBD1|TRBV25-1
CASSRPGTGQETQYF
TGTGCCAGCAGTCGTCCCGGGACAGGACAAGAGACCCAGTACTTC
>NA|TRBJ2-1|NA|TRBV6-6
CASSYLRGGDEQFF
TGTGCCAGCAGTTACCTCAGGGGGGGCGATGAGCAGTTCTTC
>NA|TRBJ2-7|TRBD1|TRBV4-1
CASGDPTGGSYEQYF
TGCGCCAGCGGGGACCCCACAGGGGGGTCCTACGAGCAGTACTTC
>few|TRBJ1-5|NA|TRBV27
CASSLWGSNQPQHF
TGTGCCAGCAGTTTATGGGGGAGCAATCAGCCCCAGCATTTT
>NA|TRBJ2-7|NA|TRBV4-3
CASSQEYGGPYEQYF
TGCGCCAGCAGCCAAGAATACGGGGGGCCCTACGAGCAGTACTTC
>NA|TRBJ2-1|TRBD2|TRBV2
CASSFGLAGVSYNEQFF
TGTGCCAGCAGTTTCGGACTAGCGGGAGTCTCCTACAATGAGCAGTTCTTC
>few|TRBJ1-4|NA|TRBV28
CASRTSEKLFF
TGTGCCAGCAGAACATCAGAAAAACTGTTTTTT
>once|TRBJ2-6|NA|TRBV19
CASRRTGANVLTF
TGTGCCAGTAGGAGAACTGGGGCCAACGTCCTGACTTTC
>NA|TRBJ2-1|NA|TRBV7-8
CASSSSPGAYNEQFF
TGTGCCAGCAGCTCCAGCCCGGGGGCCTACAATGAGCAGTTCTTC
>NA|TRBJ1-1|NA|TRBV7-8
CASSLQRIVFF
TGTGCCAGCAGCTTACAACGAATAGTTTTCTTT
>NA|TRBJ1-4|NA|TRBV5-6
CASSLVRNEKLFF
TGTGCCAGCAGCTTGGTAAGAAATGAAAAACTGTTTTTT
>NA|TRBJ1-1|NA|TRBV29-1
CSVEYQAFF
TGCAGCGTTGAATACCAAGCTTTCTTT
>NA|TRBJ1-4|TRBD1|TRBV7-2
CASRQTGGNEKLFF
TGTGCCAGCAGGCAGACAGGGGGCAATGAAAAACTGTTTTTT
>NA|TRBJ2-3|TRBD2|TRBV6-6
CASSTSAITDTQYF
TGTGCCAGCTCTACTAGCGCTATCACAGATACGCAGTATTTT
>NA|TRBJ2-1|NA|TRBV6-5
CASSYALEQFF
TGTGCCAGCAGTTACGCCCTAGAGCAGTTCTTC
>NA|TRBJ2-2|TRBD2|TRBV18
CASSPRQGQGLASGELFF
TGTGCCAGCTCACCACGACAGGGCCAAGGACTAGCGTCCGGGGAGCTGTTTTTT
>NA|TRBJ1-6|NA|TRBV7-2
CASSSQRDSYNSPLHF
TGTGCCAGCAGCTCTCAAAGGGACTCCTATAATTCACCCCTCCACTTT
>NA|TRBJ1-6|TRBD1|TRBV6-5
CASRDRGSPLHF
TGTGCCAGCCGGGACAGGGGGTCCCCCCTCCACTTT
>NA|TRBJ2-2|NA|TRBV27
CASSSLPNTGELFF
TGTGCCAGCAGTTCCCTTCCGAACACCGGGGAGCTGTTTTTT
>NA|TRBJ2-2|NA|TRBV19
CASTLRSPYGELFF
TGTGCCAGTACCTTAAGGTCCCCCTATGGGGAGCTGTTTTTT
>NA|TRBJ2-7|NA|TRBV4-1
CASSQSYEQYF
TGCGCCAGCAGCCAGAGCTACGAGCAGTACTTC
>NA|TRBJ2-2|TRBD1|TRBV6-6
CASCKFGTENTGELFF
TGTGCCAGCTGTAAATTCGGGACAGAGAACACCGGGGAGCTGTTTTTT
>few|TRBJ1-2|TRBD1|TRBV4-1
CASSQDSGQGAYGYTF
TGCGCCAGCAGCCAAGATTCAGGACAGGGGGCCTATGGCTACACCTTC
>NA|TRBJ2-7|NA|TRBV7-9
CASSLAQGGSSYEQYF
TGTGCCAGCAGCTTAGCGCAGGGAGGAAGTTCCTACGAGCAGTACTTC
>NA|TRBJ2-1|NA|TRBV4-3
CASSQGLRKNNEQFF
TGCGCCAGCAGCCAAGGGTTACGGAAGAACAATGAGCAGTTCTTC
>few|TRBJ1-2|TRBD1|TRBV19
CASSILTGNGYTF
TGTGCCAGTAGTATCCTGACAGGGAATGGCTACACCTTC
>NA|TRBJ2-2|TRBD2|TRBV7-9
CASSLLTSGNTGELFF
TGTGCCAGCAGCCTCCTGACTAGCGGGAACACCGGGGAGCTGTTTTTT
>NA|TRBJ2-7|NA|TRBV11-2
CASSLEPGTYEQYF
TGTGCCAGCAGCTTAGAGCCGGGTACCTACGAGCAGTACTTC
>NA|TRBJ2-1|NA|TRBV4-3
CASSQDRGRGSYNEQFF
TGCGCCAGCAGCCAAGATCGGGGGCGGGGGAGCTACAATGAGCAGTTCTTC
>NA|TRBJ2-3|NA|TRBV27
CASWGYTDTQYF
TGTGCCAGCTGGGGCTACACAGATACGCAGTATTTT
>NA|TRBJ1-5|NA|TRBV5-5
CASSFGRDNQPQHF
TGTGCCAGCAGCTTCGGCAGGGATAATCAGCCCCAGCATTTT
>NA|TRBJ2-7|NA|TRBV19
CASSKPDGYEQYF
TGTGCCAGTAGCAAGCCAGACGGGTACGAGCAGTACTTC
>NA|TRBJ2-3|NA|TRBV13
CASSLMGSSTDTQYF
TGTGCCAGCAGCTTAATGGGCTCTAGCACAGATACGCAGTATTTT
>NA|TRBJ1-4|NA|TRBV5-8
CASSRGSNEKLFF
TGTGCCAGCAGCAGGGGCTCGAATGAAAAACTGTTTTTT
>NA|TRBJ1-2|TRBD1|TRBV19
CASSIGDRFLFNYGYTF
TGTGCCAGTAGTATCGGGGACAGGTTTCTCTTCAACTATGGCTACACCTTC
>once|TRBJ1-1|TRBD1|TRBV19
CASRGTGGDTEAFF
TGTGCCAGTAGGGGGACAGGCGGGGACACTGAAGCTTTCTTT
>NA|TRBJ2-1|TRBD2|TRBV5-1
CASSWGGGGYNEQFF
TGCGCCAGCAGCTGGGGAGGCGGGGGCTACAATGAGCAGTTCTTC
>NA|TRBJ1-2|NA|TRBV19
CASSRKTDYGYTF
TGTGCCAGTAGTAGAAAGACAGACTATGGCTACACCTTC